These 12 T cell receptor beta chains were sequenced from one sample in a study of T cells after yellow fever vaccination. TCRdb fed the 5' RACE reads into MiXCR, producing one record per CDR3 protein. The sample shows some 340,000 distinct CDR3 sequences, around 10% of them seen only once. This sample comprised CD4+ T cells sorted from PBMCs, obtained 45 days after the yellow fever booster vaccination. These receptors all come from a man younger than 35 who received the YFV17D yellow fever vaccine.

This clonotype has a handful of counts. The chain carries TRBV20-1 and TRBJ2-3, with 7 bases fitting TRBD2. Germline V gene sequence: CDR1 DFQATT, CDR2 SNEGSKA (reference sequence). The CDR3 covers 14 residues. The J segment lost 6 bases and the V segment lost 1 base, leaving 7 bases of the junction unmatched. CDR3 sequence reads: CSARAGGPRDTQYF. The CDR3 nucleotides are TGCAGTGCTAGAGCGGGGGGTCCCCGGGATACGCAGTATTTT.

This clonotype was seen a handful of times. The chain carries TRBV27 and TRBJ1-5; maybe TRBD1 (6 bases). Germline V gene lookup returns CDR1 MNHEY and CDR2 SMNVEV (reference sequence). Trimming removed 6 bases from V and 7 bases from J, with 16 bases in between. This CDR3 spans 14 amino acids. The CDR3 sequence: CASRKGTGWQPQHF. DNA for the CDR3: TGTGCCAGCAGGAAGGGCACAGGGTGGCAGCCCCAGCATTTT.

This chain uses TRBV5-1 with TRBJ2-1; 7 bases map to TRBD2. The CDR3 covers 16 residues. Germline values: CDR1 SGHRS, CDR2 YFSETQ. Trimming cost V 4 bases and J 0 bases; bases outside gene matches: 7. The CDR3 is CASSGEGLGSYNEQFF. CDR3 nucleotides: TGCGCCAGCAGCGGGGAGGGGCTCGGCTCCTACAATGAGCAGTTCTTC. The full variable domain, completed using reference TRBV5-1 and TRBJ2-1, is KAGVTQTPRYLIKTRGQQVTLSCSPISGHRSVSWYQQTPGQGLQFLFEYFSETQRNKGNFPGRFSGRQFSNSRSEMNVSTLELGDSALYLCASSGEGLGSYNEQFFGPGTRLTVL.

This clonotype was found many times. The rearrangement joins TRBV29-1 to TRBJ2-1, with D perhaps being TRBD1 or TRBD2 (6 bases each). V was pared by 5 bases and J by 7 bases, with 9 bases between. The CDR3 totals 11 residues. Germline V gene sequence: CDR1 SQVTM, CDR2 ANQGSEA. CDR3 sequence reads: CSVPGANEQFF. CDR3 nucleotides: TGCAGCGTTCCGGGGGCGAATGAGCAGTTCTTC.

The chain carries TRBV7-2 and TRBJ2-5; TRBD2 matches 13 bases. CDR3 length equals 16 residues. Germline V gene sequence: CDR1 SGHTA, CDR2 FQGNSA. J lost 5 bases, V lost 3 bases, and 6 bases had no gene match. CDR3 amino acids: CASSLTSGGPWETQYF. CDR3 bases: TGTGCCAGCAGCTTGACTAGCGGGGGGCCGTGGGAGACCCAGTACTTC.

The V gene is TRBV6-2 or TRBV6-3, the J gene TRBJ2-7; D remains unclear. The V end lost 2 bases, the J end lost 2 bases, and 13 bases lay between the germline ends. CDR1 is MNHEY and CDR2 is SVGEGT in the germline V gene. This CDR3 comprises 15 residues. The CDR3 region has the DNA TGTGCCAGCAGTTACCGTCCTGGGGTGGCCTACGAGCAGTACGTC. Protein sequence: CASSYRPGVAYEQYV.

CDR3 bases: TGTGCCAGCAGTTACAACGTACCCTATAATTCACCCCTCCACTTT. Its translation is CASSYNVPYNSPLHF. The V and J genes are TRBV6-1 and TRBJ1-6, with D uncertain. Germline V gene sequence: CDR1 MNHNS, CDR2 SASEGT. This CDR3 comprises 15 residues. Trimming stripped 5 bases from V and 2 bases from J, with 10 bases between.

This chain links TRBV4-3 with TRBJ2-7; no firm D call. CDR3 size: 15 residues. Germline V gene data show CDR1 as LGHNA and CDR2 as YSLEER. Trimming removed 0 bases from V and 0 bases from J, with 9 bases in between. CDR3 bases: TGCGCCAGCAGCCAAGATCGAGGCAACTCCTACGAGCAGTACTTC. This translates into CASSQDRGNSYEQYF.

This clonotype has at least ten counts. The chain carries TRBV7-3 and TRBJ1-1; possibly TRBD1 for D (6 bases). This CDR3 has 12 amino acids. Germline lookup yields CDR1 SGHTA and CDR2 FQGTGA. V was clipped by 8 bases and J by 3 bases, with 10 bases between them. CDR3 region: CASSGHYTEAFF. CDR3 nucleotides: TGTGCCAGCTCGGGACACTACACTGAAGCTTTCTTT.

A few counts support this clonotype. The V call is TRBV5-5, the J call TRBJ2-3; D gene ambiguous. The CDR3 has 17 residues. Trimming pared 4 bases from V and 6 bases from J, leaving 24 bases between. CDR1 is SGHKS, CDR2 YYEKEE, per germline (reference sequence). The CDR3 loop is CASSLLGSSPDGDTQYF. The CDR3 DNA reads as TGTGCCAGCAGCCTCCTGGGATCTTCTCCCGACGGGGATACGCAGTATTTT.

This clonotype was picked up many times. The J gene is TRBJ2-1, the V gene TRBV9, with D perhaps matching TRBD2 (5 bases). The germline V gene encodes CDR1 SGDLS and CDR2 YYNGEE. The CDR3 runs 13 residues. The V gene lost 1 base and the J gene lost 6 bases, with 8 bases spanning the gap. CDR3 sequence reads: CASSVSTSNEQFF. CDR3 nucleotide sequence: TGTGCCAGCAGCGTATCCACTAGCAATGAGCAGTTCTTC.

A few counts support this clonotype. The gene calls are TRBV7-9 and TRBJ2-7, with a possible D match to TRBD1 (6 bases). Germline V CDR1 and CDR2: SEHNR, FQNEAQ (reference sequence). This CDR3 is 15 amino acids long. The germline V and J ends were trimmed by 3 bases and 0 bases, with 12 bases remaining between them. CDR3 loop: CASSFIRTDSYEQYF. The CDR3 region has the DNA TGTGCCAGCAGCTTCATCCGGACAGACTCCTACGAGCAGTACTTC.